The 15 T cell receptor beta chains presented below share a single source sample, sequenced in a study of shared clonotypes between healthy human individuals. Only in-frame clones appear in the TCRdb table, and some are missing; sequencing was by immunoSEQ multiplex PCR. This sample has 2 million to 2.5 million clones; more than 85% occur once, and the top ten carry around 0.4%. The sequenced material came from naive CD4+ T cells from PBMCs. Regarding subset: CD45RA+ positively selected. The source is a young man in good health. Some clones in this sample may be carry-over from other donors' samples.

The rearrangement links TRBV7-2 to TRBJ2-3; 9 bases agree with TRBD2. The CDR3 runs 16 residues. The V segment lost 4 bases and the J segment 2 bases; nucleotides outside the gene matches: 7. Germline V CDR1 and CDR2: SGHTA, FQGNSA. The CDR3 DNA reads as TGTGCCAGCAGCTCGGGACTAGCCCCTCACACAGATACGCAGTATTTT. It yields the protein CASSSGLAPHTDTQYF.

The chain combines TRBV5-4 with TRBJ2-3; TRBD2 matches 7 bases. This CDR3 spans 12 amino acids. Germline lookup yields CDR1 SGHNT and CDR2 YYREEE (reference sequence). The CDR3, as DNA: TGTGCGGGGGGGAGTATCACCGATACGCAGTATTTT. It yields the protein CAGGSITDTQYF.

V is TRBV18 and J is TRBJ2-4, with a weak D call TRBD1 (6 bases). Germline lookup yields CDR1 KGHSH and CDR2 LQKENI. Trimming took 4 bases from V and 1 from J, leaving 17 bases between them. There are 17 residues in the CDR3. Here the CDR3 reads CASSRDRLRGAKNIQYF. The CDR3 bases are TGTGCCAGCTCACGCGACAGGCTCCGAGGGGCCAAAAACATTCAGTACTTC.

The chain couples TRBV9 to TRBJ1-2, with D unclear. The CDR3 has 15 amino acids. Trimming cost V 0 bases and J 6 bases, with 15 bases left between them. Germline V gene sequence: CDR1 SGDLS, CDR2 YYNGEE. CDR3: CASSVGGRITHGYTF. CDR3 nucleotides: TGTGCCAGCAGCGTAGGTGGACGAATTACCCATGGCTACACCTTC.

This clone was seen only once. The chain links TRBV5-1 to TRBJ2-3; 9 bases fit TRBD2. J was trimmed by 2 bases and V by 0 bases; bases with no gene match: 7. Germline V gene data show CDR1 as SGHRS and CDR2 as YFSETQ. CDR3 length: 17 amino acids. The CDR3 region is CASSLGLAGTYTDTQYF. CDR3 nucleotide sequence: TGCGCCAGCAGCTTGGGGCTAGCGGGAACCTACACAGATACGCAGTATTTT.

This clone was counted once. CDR3 sequence reads: CASSDSTVRKHNEQFF. CDR3 nucleotide sequence: TGTGCCAGCAGTGACTCGACTGTAAGGAAACACAATGAGCAGTTCTTC. This chain joins TRBV6-4 and TRBJ2-1, with no clear D. CDR3 length equals 16 residues. CDR1 and CDR2 (germline): MRHNA, SNTAGT. Trimming stripped 0 bases from V and 5 bases from J, with 14 bases between.

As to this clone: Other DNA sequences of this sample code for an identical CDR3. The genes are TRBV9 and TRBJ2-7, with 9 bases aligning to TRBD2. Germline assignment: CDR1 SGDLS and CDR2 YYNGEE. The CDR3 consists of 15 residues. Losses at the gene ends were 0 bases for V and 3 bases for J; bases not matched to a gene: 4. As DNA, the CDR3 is TGTGCCAGCAGCGTAGGGCTAGCGGGAAACTACGAGCAGTACTTC. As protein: CASSVGLAGNYEQYF.

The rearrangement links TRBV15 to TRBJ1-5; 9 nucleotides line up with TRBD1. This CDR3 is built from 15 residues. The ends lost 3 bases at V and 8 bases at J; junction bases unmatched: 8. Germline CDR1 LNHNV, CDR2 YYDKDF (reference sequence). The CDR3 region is CATSRSDRGLKPQHF. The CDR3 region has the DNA TGTGCCACCAGCAGGTCGGACAGGGGTCTGAAGCCCCAGCATTTT. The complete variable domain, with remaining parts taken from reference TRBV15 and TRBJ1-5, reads DAMVIQNPRYQVTQFGKPVTLSCSQTLNHNVMYWYQQKSSQAPKLLFHYYDKDFNNEADTPDNFQSRRPNTSFCFLDIRSPGLGDTAMYLCATSRSDRGLKPQHFGDGTRLSIL.

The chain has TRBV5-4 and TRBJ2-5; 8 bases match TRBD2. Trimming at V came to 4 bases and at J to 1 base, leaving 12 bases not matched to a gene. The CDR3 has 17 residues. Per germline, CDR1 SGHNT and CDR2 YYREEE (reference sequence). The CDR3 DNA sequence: TGTGCCAGCAGCCTTCTTGGGGCGGGAGGTTCCCAAGAGACCCAGTACTTC. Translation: CASSLLGAGGSQETQYF.

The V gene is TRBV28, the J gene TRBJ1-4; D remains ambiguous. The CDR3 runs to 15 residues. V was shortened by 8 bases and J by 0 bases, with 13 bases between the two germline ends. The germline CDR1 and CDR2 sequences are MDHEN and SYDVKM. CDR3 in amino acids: CASGVPIATNEKLFF. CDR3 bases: TGTGCCAGCGGAGTGCCCATTGCAACTAATGAAAAACTGTTTTTT.

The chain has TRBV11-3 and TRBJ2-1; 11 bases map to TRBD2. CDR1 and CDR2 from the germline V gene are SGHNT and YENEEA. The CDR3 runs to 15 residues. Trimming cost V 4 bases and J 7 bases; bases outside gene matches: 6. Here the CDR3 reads CASSSTSGSKNEQFF. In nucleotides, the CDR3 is TGTGCCAGCAGCTCTACTAGCGGGAGCAAGAATGAGCAGTTCTTC.

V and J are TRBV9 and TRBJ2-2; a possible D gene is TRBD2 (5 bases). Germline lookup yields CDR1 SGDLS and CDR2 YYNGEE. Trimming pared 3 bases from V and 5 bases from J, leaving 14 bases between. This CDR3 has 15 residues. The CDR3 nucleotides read TGTGCCAGCAGCGGGGAGACAACCCCGACCGGGGAGCTGTTTTTT. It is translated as CASSGETTPTGELFF. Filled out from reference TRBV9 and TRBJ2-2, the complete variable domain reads DSGVTQTPKHLITATGQRVTLRCSPRSGDLSVYWYQQSLDQGLQFLIQYYNGEERAKGNILERFSAQQFPDLHSELNLSSLELGDSALYFCASSGETTPTGELFFGEGSRLTVL.

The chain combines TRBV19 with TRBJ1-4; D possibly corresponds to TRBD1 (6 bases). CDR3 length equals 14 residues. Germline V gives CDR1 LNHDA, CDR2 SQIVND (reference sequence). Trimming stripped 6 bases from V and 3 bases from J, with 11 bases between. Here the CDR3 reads CASRLTGSNEKLFF. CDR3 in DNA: TGTGCCAGTAGGCTCACAGGGTCTAATGAAAAACTGTTTTTT.

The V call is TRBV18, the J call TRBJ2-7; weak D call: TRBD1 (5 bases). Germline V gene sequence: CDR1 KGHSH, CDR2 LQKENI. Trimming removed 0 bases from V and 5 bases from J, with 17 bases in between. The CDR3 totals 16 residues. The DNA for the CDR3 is TGTGCCAGCTCACCACCCATGCCCAGGGTCAGGGACGAGCAGTACTTC. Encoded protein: CASSPPMPRVRDEQYF.

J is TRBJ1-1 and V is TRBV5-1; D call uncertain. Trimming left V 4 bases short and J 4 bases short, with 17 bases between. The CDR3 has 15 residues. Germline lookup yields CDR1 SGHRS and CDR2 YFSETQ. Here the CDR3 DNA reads TGCGCCAGCAGCGCCCTGAGTCCTCGCAGCACTGAAGCTTTCTTT. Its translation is CASSALSPRSTEAFF.